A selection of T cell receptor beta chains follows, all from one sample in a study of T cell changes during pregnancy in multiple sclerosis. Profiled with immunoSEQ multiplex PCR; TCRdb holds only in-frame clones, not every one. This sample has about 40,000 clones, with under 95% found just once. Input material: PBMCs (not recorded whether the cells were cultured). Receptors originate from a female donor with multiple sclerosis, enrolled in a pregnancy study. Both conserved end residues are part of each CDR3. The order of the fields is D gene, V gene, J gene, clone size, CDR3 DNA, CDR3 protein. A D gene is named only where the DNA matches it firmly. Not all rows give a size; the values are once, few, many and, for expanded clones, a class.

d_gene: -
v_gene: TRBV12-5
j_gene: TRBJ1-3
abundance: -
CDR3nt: TGTGCTAGTGGTTTGACAGGCTCTGGAAACACCATATATTTT
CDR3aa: CASGLTGSGNTIYF

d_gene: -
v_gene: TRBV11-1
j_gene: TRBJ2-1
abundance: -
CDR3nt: TGTGCCAGCAGCTTAAGGGCAGGGACCTACAATGAGCAGTTCTTC
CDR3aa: CASSLRAGTYNEQFF

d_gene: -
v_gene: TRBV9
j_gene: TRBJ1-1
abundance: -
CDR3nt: TGTGCCAGCAGCGTTACGGGGGCAGACACTGAAGCTTTCTTT
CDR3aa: CASSVTGADTEAFF

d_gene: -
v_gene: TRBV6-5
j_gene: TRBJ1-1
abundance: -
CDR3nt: TGTGCCAGCAGTTACTCCACGGGGACCACTGAAGCTTTCTTT
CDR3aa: CASSYSTGTTEAFF

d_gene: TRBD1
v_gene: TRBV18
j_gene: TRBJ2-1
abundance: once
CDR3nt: TGTGCCAGCTCGGACAGGGTTGGGTCAGATGAGCAGTTCTTC
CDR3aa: CASSDRVGSDEQFF

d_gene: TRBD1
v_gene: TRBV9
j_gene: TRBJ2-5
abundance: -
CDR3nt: TGTGCCAGCAGCGCCCGGGACAGGGGGCCCCGCCAGACCCAGTACTTC
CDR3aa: CASSARDRGPRQTQYF

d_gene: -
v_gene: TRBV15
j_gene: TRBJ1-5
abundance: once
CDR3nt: TGTGCCACCACACCGCGGTGGAGCAATCAGCCCCAGCATTTT
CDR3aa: CATTPRWSNQPQHF

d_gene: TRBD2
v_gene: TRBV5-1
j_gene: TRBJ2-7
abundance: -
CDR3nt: TGCGCCAGCAGCCCGGATGGCCCGACTAGCTGGCAGAGATACGAGCAGTACTTC
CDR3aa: CASSPDGPTSWQRYEQYF

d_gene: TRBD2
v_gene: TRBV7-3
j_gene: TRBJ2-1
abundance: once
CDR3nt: TGTGCCAGCAGCTCCGGACTAGCGGGAGTCAATGAGCAGTTCTTC
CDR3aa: CASSSGLAGVNEQFF

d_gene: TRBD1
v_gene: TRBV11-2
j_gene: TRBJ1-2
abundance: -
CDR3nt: TGTGCCAGCAGCTCCTGGGACAGCCGGACTTATGGCTACACCTTC
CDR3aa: CASSSWDSRTYGYTF

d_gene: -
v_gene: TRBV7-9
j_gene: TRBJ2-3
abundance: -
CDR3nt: TGTGCCAGCAGCGATAACCGGGACCCCGGGTCCCCAGATACGCAGTATTTT
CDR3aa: CASSDNRDPGSPDTQYF

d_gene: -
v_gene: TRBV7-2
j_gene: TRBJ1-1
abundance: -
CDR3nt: TGTGCCAGCAGTCCACACCCTCTGACAGCATGGAACACTGAAGCTTTCTTT
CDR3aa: CASSPHPLTAWNTEAFF

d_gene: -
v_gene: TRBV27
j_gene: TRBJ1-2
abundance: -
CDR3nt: TGTGCCAGCAGTTTACTGGGACCAGGGGTCGGTGGCTACACCTTC
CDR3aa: CASSLLGPGVGGYTF

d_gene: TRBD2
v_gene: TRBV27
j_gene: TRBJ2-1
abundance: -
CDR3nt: TGTGCCAGCAGTTTCCGGACTAGCGGGTTCTACAATGAGCAGTTCTTC
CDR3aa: CASSFRTSGFYNEQFF

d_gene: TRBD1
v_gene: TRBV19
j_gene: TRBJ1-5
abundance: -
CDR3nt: TGTGCCAGTACCCCGGACAGGTGGGGGAATAGCAATCAGCCCCAGCATTTT
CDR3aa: CASTPDRWGNSNQPQHF

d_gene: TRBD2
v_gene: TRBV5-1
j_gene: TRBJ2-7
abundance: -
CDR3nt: TGCGCCAGCAGCTTGGATCCTAGCGGGACTTCGTACGAGCAGTACTTC
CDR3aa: CASSLDPSGTSYEQYF

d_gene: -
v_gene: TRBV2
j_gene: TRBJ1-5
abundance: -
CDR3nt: TGTGCCAGCACGGGGAGGGGCGAGAGCAATCAGCCCCAGCATTTT
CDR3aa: CASTGRGESNQPQHF

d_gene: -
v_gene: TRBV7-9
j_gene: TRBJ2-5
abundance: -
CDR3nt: TGTGCCAGCAGCTTAGTTTATCAAGAGACCCAGTACTTC
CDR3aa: CASSLVYQETQYF

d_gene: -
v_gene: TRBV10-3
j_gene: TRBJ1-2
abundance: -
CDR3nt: TGTGCCATCAGTGAGTCGGCCACTCTTGTGGGGCTTTTCACCTTC
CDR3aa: CAISESATLVGLFTF

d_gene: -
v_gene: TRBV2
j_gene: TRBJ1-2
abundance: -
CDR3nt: TGTGCCAGCAGTCGGACAGCCAGCAACTATGGCTACACCTTC
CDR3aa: CASSRTASNYGYTF

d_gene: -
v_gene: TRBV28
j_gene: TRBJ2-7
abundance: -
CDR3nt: TGTGCCAGCAGTTTATTGCTAGGAGAGGAGCGGTACTTC
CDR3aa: CASSLLLGEERYF

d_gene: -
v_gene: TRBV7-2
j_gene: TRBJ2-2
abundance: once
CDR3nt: TGTGCCAGCAGCTCGAACTTAGACGGGGAGCTGTTTTTT
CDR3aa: CASSSNLDGELFF

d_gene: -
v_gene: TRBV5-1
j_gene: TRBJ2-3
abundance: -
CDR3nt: TGCGCCACCAGCCTCAGGGATACCACAGATACGCAGTATTTT
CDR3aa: CATSLRDTTDTQYF

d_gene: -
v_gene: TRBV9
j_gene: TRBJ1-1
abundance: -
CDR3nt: TGTGCCAGCAACCGCGGGGGCACTGAAGCTTTCTTT
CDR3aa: CASNRGGTEAFF

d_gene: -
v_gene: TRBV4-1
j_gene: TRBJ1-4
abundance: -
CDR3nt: TGCGCCAGCAGCTCCGGGATAGCAACTATAGCAACTAATGAAAAACTGTTTTTT
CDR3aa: CASSSGIATIATNEKLFF

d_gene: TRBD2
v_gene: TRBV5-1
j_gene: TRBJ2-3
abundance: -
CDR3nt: TGCGCCAGCAGCTTACAACTAGCGGGAGGCGGCACAGATACGCAGTATTTT
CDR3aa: CASSLQLAGGGTDTQYF

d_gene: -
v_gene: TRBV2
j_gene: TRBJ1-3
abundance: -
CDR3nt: TGTGCCAGCAGTAACCAGGGGAGTACAAACACCATATATTTT
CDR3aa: CASSNQGSTNTIYF

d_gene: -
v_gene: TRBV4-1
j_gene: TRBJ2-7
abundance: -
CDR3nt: TGCGCCAGCAGCCATCCAGGGGGGGGCTACGAGCAGTACTTC
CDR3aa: CASSHPGGGYEQYF

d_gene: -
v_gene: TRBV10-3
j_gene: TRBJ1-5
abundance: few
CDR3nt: TGTGCCATCAGCCGGGAGGAGGGGCCAATCCAGCATTTT
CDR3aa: CAISREEGPIQHF

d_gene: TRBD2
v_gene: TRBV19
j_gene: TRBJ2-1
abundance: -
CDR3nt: TGTGCCAGCAGAGCGGGGAGCTCCTACAATGAGCAGTTCTTC
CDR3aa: CASRAGSSYNEQFF

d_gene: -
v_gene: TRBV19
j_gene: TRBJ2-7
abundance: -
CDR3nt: TGTGCCAGTAGTTCCGGCGGGGTAGCGGCCTACGAGCAGTACTTC
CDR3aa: CASSSGGVAAYEQYF

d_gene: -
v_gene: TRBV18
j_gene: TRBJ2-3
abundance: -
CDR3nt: TGTGCCAGCTCACCACCGGGAAGCACAGATACGCAGTATTTT
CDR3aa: CASSPPGSTDTQYF

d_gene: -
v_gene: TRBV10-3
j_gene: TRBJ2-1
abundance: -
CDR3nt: TGTGCCATCAGAGGTGAGGGAGAGGGTAATGAGCAGTTCTTC
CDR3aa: CAIRGEGEGNEQFF

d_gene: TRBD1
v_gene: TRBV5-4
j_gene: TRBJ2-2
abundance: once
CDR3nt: TGTGCCAGCAGCTACCCCGGACAGGGGAACACCGGGGAGCTGTTTTTT
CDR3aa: CASSYPGQGNTGELFF

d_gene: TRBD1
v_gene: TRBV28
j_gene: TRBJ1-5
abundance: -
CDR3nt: TGTGCCAGCACGGGCAGGGGGTTTGGTAGCAATCAGCCCCAGCATTTT
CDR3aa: CASTGRGFGSNQPQHF

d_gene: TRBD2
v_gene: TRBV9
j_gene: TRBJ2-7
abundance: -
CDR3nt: TGTGCCAGCAGCGTAGCCCCTCTAGCGGTCCCCTACGAGCAGTACTTC
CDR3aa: CASSVAPLAVPYEQYF

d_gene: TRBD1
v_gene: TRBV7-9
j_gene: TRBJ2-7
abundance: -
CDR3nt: TGTGCCAGCAGCCTAGAGGGACAGGGTAAGAACGAGCAGTACTTC
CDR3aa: CASSLEGQGKNEQYF

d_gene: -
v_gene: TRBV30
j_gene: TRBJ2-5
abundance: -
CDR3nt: TGTGCCTGGAAGGGGGACTTACAAGAGACCCAGTACTTC
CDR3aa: CAWKGDLQETQYF

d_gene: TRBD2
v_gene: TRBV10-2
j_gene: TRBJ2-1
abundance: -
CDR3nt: TGCGCCAGCAAGGGCGGGAGGGCGAAGGGTGAGCAGTTCTTC
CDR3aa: CASKGGRAKGEQFF

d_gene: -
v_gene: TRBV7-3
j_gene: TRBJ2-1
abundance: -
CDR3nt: TGTGCCAGCAGCACAAATTGGGGGGACAATGAGCAGTTCTTC
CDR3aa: CASSTNWGDNEQFF

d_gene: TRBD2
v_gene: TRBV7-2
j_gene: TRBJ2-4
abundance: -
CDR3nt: TGTGCCAGCAGCTACTTACTTAGCGGGATGTCGGACGGCATTCAGTACTTC
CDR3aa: CASSYLLSGMSDGIQYF

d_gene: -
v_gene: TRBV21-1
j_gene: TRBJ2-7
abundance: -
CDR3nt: TGTGCCAGCGGGTCTCAACCGACAGGGATGGGGCGGACTAGCGGGAATGGGTACGAGCAGTACTTC
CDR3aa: CASGSQPTGMGRTSGNGYEQYF

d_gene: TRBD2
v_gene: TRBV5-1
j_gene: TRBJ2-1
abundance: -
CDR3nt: TGCGCCAGCAGCTTGGCCGTTGGACCCGGGGGGGTTGAGCAGTTCTTC
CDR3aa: CASSLAVGPGGVEQFF

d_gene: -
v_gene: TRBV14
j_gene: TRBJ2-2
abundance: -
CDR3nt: TGTGCCAGCAGCCCGAGGGGACTGCCCGGGGAGCTGTTTTTT
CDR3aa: CASSPRGLPGELFF

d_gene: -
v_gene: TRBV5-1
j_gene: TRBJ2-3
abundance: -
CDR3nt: TGCGCCAGCAGCTTGGGACTAACTCACCGATCCTACACAGATACGCAGTATTTT
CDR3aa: CASSLGLTHRSYTDTQYF

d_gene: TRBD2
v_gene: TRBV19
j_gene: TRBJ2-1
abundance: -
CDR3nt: TGTGCCAGTAGTATAGATAGCGGGTGGAAGAGAAATGAGCAGTTCTTC
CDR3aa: CASSIDSGWKRNEQFF

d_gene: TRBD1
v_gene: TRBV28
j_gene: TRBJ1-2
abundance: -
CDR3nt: TGTGCCAGCAGTTCCGGGGACAGGGGCCATGGCTACACCTTC
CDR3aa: CASSSGDRGHGYTF

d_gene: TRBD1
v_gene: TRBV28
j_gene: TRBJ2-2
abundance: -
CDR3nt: TGTGCCAGCAGCTCTTCATGGGGGACAGGAGGGGTCGGGGAGCTGTTTTTT
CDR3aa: CASSSSWGTGGVGELFF

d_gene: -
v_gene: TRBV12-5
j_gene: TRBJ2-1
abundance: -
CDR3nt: TGTGCTAGTGGTGAATCATTCCGGGGTAGCTCCAATGAGCAGTTCTTC
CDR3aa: CASGESFRGSSNEQFF

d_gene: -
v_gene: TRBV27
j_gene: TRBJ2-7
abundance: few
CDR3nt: TGTGCCAGCAGTAACGGGGGTATGTCCTACGAGCAGTACTTC
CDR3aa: CASSNGGMSYEQYF